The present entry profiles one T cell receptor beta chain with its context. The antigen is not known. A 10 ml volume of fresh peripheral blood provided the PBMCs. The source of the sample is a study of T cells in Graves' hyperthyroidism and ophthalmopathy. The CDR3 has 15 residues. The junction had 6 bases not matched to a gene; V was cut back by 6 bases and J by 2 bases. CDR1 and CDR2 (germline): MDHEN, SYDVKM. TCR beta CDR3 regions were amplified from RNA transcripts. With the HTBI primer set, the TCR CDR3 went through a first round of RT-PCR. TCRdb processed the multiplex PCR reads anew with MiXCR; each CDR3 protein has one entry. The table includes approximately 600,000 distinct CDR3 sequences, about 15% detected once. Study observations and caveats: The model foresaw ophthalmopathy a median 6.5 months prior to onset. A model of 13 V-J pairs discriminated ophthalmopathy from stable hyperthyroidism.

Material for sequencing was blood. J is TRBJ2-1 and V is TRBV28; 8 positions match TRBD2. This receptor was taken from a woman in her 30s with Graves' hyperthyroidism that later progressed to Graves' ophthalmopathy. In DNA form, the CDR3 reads TGTGCCAGCAGACTACCGGGAGGGCCCTACAATGAGCAGTTCTTC. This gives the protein CASRLPGGPYNEQFF.